Following are 22 T cell receptor beta chains from one sample sequenced in a study of immune evolution from preneoplasia to lung adenocarcinoma. TCRdb's copy holds only in-frame clones and misses some; the assay was immunoSEQ multiplex PCR. The repertoire holds 12,000 or so clones, more than 75% seen once, with approximately 3.6% in the top ten. Sequencing was performed on FFPE tissue from an adenomatous hyperplasia lung lesion. The subset here: atypical adenomatous hyperplasia (AAH), lung preneoplasia. The receptors shown here come from a person between 45 and 75 years old with lung adenocarcinoma.

The chain joins TRBV30 to TRBJ1-1; D perhaps matches TRBD1 (5 bases). Germline V lookup: CDR1 GTSNPN, CDR2 SVGIG (reference sequence). The germline V and J ends were trimmed by 2 bases and 1 base, with 11 bases remaining between them. The CDR3 extends over 14 amino acids. The CDR3 sequence is CAWSTGVQNTEAFF. The CDR3, as DNA: TGTGCCTGGAGTACGGGGGTCCAGAACACTGAAGCTTTCTTT.

The chain links TRBV18 to TRBJ2-5, with D perhaps TRBD1 (5 bases). With 2 bases removed from V and 7 bases from J, the gap between germline ends came to 8 bases. Germline CDR1 and CDR2: KGHSH and LQKENI. CDR3 length equals 12 residues. The CDR3 DNA follows: TGTGCCAGCTCACCAGGTGGGGCGACCCAGTACTTC. This encodes CASSPGGATQYF.

V and J are TRBV19 and TRBJ2-6, with 9 bases lining up with TRBD1. This CDR3 is 18 amino acids long. With 0 bases clipped from V and 0 bases from J, the junction kept 3 bases outside the gene matches. Looked up from germline, CDR1 is LNHDA and CDR2 is SQIVND (reference sequence). For the CDR3, the DNA is TGTGCCAGTAGTATAGAGGGACAGGGCCGCTCTGGGGCCAACGTCCTGACTTTC. Its protein product is CASSIEGQGRSGANVLTF.

Regarding this clone: At one end, the junction sequence differs from germline, possibly due to a read error. The chain recombines TRBV5-1 with TRBJ2-7, with TRBD1 identical over 8 bases. Germline V gene data show CDR1 as SGHRS and CDR2 as YFSETQ. The CDR3 is 14 amino acids. CDR3 region: CASSWDRSEYEQYF. Here the CDR3 DNA reads TGCGCCAGCAGCTGGGACAGGAGTGAGTACGAGCAGTATTTC.

CDR3 DNA: TGTGCCAGCAGTTTATCGGGGGCGACCCAGTACTTC. This gives the protein CASSLSGATQYF. The chain is built from TRBV27 and TRBJ2-5; TRBD1 might be the D (6 bases). Trimming took 0 bases from V and 7 from J, leaving 6 bases between them. Germline CDR1 MNHEY, CDR2 SMNVEV (reference sequence). CDR3 length: 12 residues.

V and J are TRBV5-6 and TRBJ1-5; TRBD1 might be the D (5 bases). This CDR3 is built from 16 residues. Germline CDR1 and CDR2: SGHDT and YYEEEE. Trimming removed 3 bases from V and 6 bases from J, with 19 bases in between. The CDR3 here is CASSYGGGILGQPQHF. For the CDR3, the DNA is TGTGCCAGCAGCTATGGGGGGGGAATACTCGGTCAGCCCCAGCATTTT.

The chain employs TRBV30 and TRBJ2-3, with D perhaps TRBD1 or TRBD2 (5 bases each). This CDR3 spans 13 amino acids. The germline CDR1 and CDR2 sequences are GTSNPN and SVGIG (reference sequence). The germline V and J ends were trimmed by 1 base and 0 bases, with 5 bases remaining between them. DNA for the CDR3: TGTGCCTGGAGTGGGGGGAGCACAGATACGCAGTATTTT. Protein sequence: CAWSGGSTDTQYF.

As for this clone: The junction shows a germline mismatch at one end, possibly a read error. The V and J genes are TRBV7-9 and TRBJ2-7; 9 bases fit TRBD1. This CDR3 is 16 amino acids long. CDR1 SEHNR and CDR2 FQNEAQ come from the germline V gene (reference sequence). The CDR3 protein is CASSLVGTGLTYEQYF. DNA of the CDR3: TGTGCCAGCAGCTTAGTTGGGACAGGGCTCACCTACGAGCAATACTTC.

The V gene is TRBV7-2, the J gene TRBJ2-1; D ambiguous. V lost 2 bases to trimming and J lost 0 bases, with 8 bases between them. Germline V CDR1 and CDR2: SGHTA, FQGNSA. The CDR3 is made up of 15 amino acids. This CDR3 is CASSLQLSSYNEQFF. The CDR3 region has the DNA TGTGCCAGCAGCTTACAGTTGAGCTCCTACAATGAGCAGTTCTTC.

The J gene is TRBJ2-7, the V gene TRBV5-5, with D perhaps matching TRBD1 (7 bases). V was shortened by 0 bases and J by 1 base, with 17 bases between the two germline ends. The CDR3 covers 17 residues. The germline CDR1 and CDR2 sequences are SGHKS and YYEKEE (reference sequence). The CDR3 here is CASSLEGGGSGSYEQYF. The CDR3 bases are TGTGCCAGCAGCTTGGAAGGGGGCGGTAGCGGATCCTACGAGCAGTACTTC. Full variable domain (remainder filled in from reference TRBV5-5 and TRBJ2-7): DAGVTQSPTHLIKTRGQQVTLRCSPISGHKSVSWYQQVLGQGPQFIFQYYEKEERGRGNFPDRFSARQFPNYSSELNVNALLLGDSALYLCASSLEGGGSGSYEQYFGPGTRLTVT.

The gene calls are TRBV11-3 and TRBJ2-3; D remains ambiguous. The CDR3 contains 13 residues. V was clipped by 0 bases and J by 1 base, with 2 bases between them. Germline loops: CDR1 SGHNT, CDR2 YENEEA. CDR3 nucleotide sequence: TGTGCCAGCAGCTTAGATCGCACAGATACGCAGTATTTT. This codes for CASSLDRTDTQYF. Filled out from reference TRBV11-3 and TRBJ2-3, the complete variable domain reads EAGVVQSPRYKIIEKKQPVAFWCNPISGHNTLYWYLQNLGQGPELLIRYENEEAVDDSQLPKDRFSAERLKGVDSTLKIQPAELGDSAVYLCASSLDRTDTQYFGPGTRLTVL.

The CDR3, as DNA: TGTGCCAGTAGTATACAGGACACTTACTACGAGCAGTACTTC. Translation gives CASSIQDTYYEQYF. This rearrangement joins TRBV19 to TRBJ2-7; tentative D call: TRBD1 (5 bases). CDR1 and CDR2 (germline): LNHDA, SQIVND (reference sequence). V was pared by 2 bases and J by 3 bases, with 11 bases between. The CDR3 length is 14 residues. Variable domain in full (rest from reference TRBV19 and TRBJ2-7): DGGITQSPKYLFRKEGQNVTLSCEQNLNHDAMYWYRQDPGQGLRLIYYSQIVNDFQKGDIAEGYSVSREKKESFPLTVTSAQKNPTAFYLCASSIQDTYYEQYFGPGTRLTVT.

The chain combines TRBV10-3 with TRBJ1-1; possible D gene TRBD1, 5 bases. There are 14 residues in the CDR3. CDR1 ENHRY and CDR2 SYGVKD come from the germline V gene. The V end was cut by 4 bases, the J end by 1 base, with 10 bases between. The CDR3 spells CAISVEGTNTEAFF. CDR3 sequence (DNA): TGTGCCATCAGTGTCGAGGGGACGAACACTGAAGCTTTCTTT.

The genes are TRBV6-5 and TRBJ2-2, with 7 bases aligning to TRBD1. The CDR3 contains 16 residues. Trimming cost V 4 bases and J 2 bases; bases outside gene matches: 7. Germline lookup yields CDR1 MNHEY and CDR2 SVGAGI. The CDR3 sequence is CASSSSGQVNTGELFF. In nucleotides, the CDR3 is TGTGCCAGCAGTTCCTCCGGACAGGTTAACACCGGGGAGCTGTTTTTT.

This clone occurred a few times. The chain uses TRBV10-3 and TRBJ2-7; TRBD1 matches 7 bases. The J segment lost 7 bases and the V segment lost 2 bases, leaving 8 bases of the junction unmatched. Germline V gene sequence: CDR1 ENHRY, CDR2 SYGVKD. This CDR3 comprises 14 residues. The CDR3 spells CAISEGQGVGEQYF. The CDR3, as DNA: TGTGCCATCAGTGAGGGTCAGGGGGTGGGGGAGCAGTACTTC.

The chain uses TRBV10-1 and TRBJ2-3; the D gene is possibly TRBD1 (6 bases). Germline values: CDR1 WNHNN, CDR2 SYGVQD (reference sequence). Trimming left V 0 bases short and J 5 bases short, with 12 bases between. The CDR3 spans 15 residues. The CDR3 nucleotides are TGCGCCAGCAGTGAGTCTCCAGGGGCGAGAGATACGCAGTATTTT. It codes for CASSESPGARDTQYF.

The rearrangement uses TRBV14 and TRBJ2-1, with a tentative D call TRBD1 (6 bases). Germline V gives CDR1 SGHDN, CDR2 FVKESK. Between the trimmed V and J ends, which lost 0 bases and 9 bases, there was a span of 9 bases. The CDR3 has 13 amino acids. The CDR3 loop reads CASSQDVGGEQFF. In DNA, the CDR3 is TGTGCCAGCAGCCAAGATGTAGGGGGTGAGCAGTTCTTC.

The V and J genes are TRBV7-6 and TRBJ2-7, with D perhaps matching TRBD2 (6 bases). The CDR3 is 15 amino acids. V lost 6 bases, J lost 2 bases, and 17 bases lay in between. CDR1 and CDR2 from the germline V gene are SGHVS and FNYEAQ. DNA of the CDR3: TGTGCCAGCAGTTCTACTAGCTTGAGTGCCTACGAGCAGTACTTC. This gives the protein CASSSTSLSAYEQYF.

V gene TRBV7-9 combines with J gene TRBJ1-1; D call uncertain. Germline V gene sequence: CDR1 SEHNR, CDR2 FQNEAQ (reference sequence). Trimming removed 1 base from V and 8 bases from J, with 5 bases in between. CDR3 length: 11 residues. CDR3 loop: CASSLEGEAFF. CDR3 sequence (DNA): TGTGCCAGCAGCTTAGAGGGAGAAGCTTTCTTT. Supplemented by reference TRBV7-9 and TRBJ1-1, the full variable domain reads DTGVSQNPRHKITKRGQNVTFRCDPISEHNRLYWYRQTLGQGPEFLTYFQNEAQLEKSRLLSDRFSAERPKGSFSTLEIQRTEQGDSAMYLCASSLEGEAFFGQGTRLTVV.

The V gene is TRBV6-1, the J gene TRBJ1-2, with D possibly being TRBD1 (6 bases). The CDR3 contains 17 residues. V was trimmed by 2 bases and J by 2 bases, leaving 18 bases between them. Germline loops: CDR1 MNHNS, CDR2 SASEGT. The DNA for the CDR3 is TGTGCCAGCAGTGAACCCGAGAGGGAGGGGGAGAACTATGGCTACACCTTC. Protein product: CASSEPEREGENYGYTF.

The CDR3 nucleotides read TGCAGCGCCGCTAGAGCGGGGGTCACAGATACGCAGTATTTT. Protein sequence: CSAARAGVTDTQYF. This chain connects TRBV29-1 to TRBJ2-3; TRBD2 aligns across 8 bases. This CDR3 spans 14 amino acids. Germline trimming cut 7 bases from V and 2 bases from J; bases unmatched to any gene: 8. CDR1 is SQVTM and CDR2 is ANQGSEA in the germline V gene.

This clone was seen only a few times. The J gene is TRBJ1-1, the V gene TRBV21-1. TRBV21-1 corresponds to a pseudogene. The CDR3 is made up of 10 amino acids. The CDR3 DNA reads TGTGCCAGCAGCAAAGGTGAAGCTTTCTTT. Translating gives CASSKGEAFF.